This T cell receptor beta chain was captured by sequencing in a study of regulatory T cells in long-lasting Graves disease. Study information: Those Graves' patients who were newly diagnosed had been on antithyroid drugs under 3 months.

The time point is: newly diagnosed GD, antithyroid drugs for less than 3 months. The TCR library used RNA extracted from PBMCs. CDR3-region Arm-PCR and iRepertoire HTBI primers produced the TCR beta libraries. Each CDR3 protein is one row after TCRdb ran MiXCR on the multiplex PCR reads. The table records 300,000 to 400,000 distinct CDR3 sequences, 15% to 18% of them present only once. CDR1 and CDR2 from the germline V gene are MGHDK and SYGVNS. V dropped 0 bases and J dropped 3; count of bases not matched to a gene: 6. The CDR3 loop spans 17 amino acids. This clonotype showed up many times. This sequence joins TRBV25-1 and TRBJ2-1, with TRBD2 matching over 9 bases. Sequenced here: peripheral blood mononuclear cells (PBMCs), sampled at new diagnosis, from a patient treated with antithyroid drugs. The clonotype comes from a female donor with Graves disease. The CDR3 DNA reads as TGTGCCAGCAGTGAATACGGCGGGAGGGATGGCTACAATGAGCAGTTCTTC. Translated, it gives CASSEYGGRDGYNEQFF.